This T cell receptor (beta chain) was observed in a study of cytomegalovirus exposure and HLA in healthy donors. Whole-study findings and limits: A later analysis showed HLA-associated TCR beta chains outstripping equally common others in clonal expansion. Another analysis was done later, and it associated over 15,000 TCR beta sequences with HLA alleles at 0.05 false discovery rate.

These donors counted as nominally healthy when sampled, but unrecorded immune exposures were likely. With 60 Vbeta and 13 Jbeta primers, the PCR was carried out. The repertoire was sequenced with immunoSEQ multiplex PCR; TCRdb's copy has only in-frame clones and lacks some. The sample records 130,000 or so clones, approximately 78% being singletons. The CDR3 sequence is 14 residues long. CDR1 MNHEY and CDR2 SMNVEV come from the germline V gene (reference sequence). The V and J ends lost 3 bases and 8 bases respectively, with 16 bases between them. Comment on this clone: Its antigen is currently unknown.

V is TRBV27 and J is TRBJ1-1, with a weak D call TRBD1 (6 bases). The sample was PBMCs. The sequence derives from a man aged 18 to 29 in good health and CMV-seropositive. The CDR3: CASSFQRLGGEAFF. The DNA of the CDR3 is TGTGCCAGCAGTTTCCAGAGGTTAGGGGGAGAAGCTTTCTTT.